Detailed here is one T cell receptor (beta chain). Its antigen is as yet unknown. The V gene's germline CDR1 is KGHSH and CDR2 LQKENI. The J segment lost 5 bases and the V segment lost 3 bases, leaving 4 bases of the junction unmatched. CDR3 length: 15 residues. Using immunoSEQ multiplex PCR, the repertoire was profiled, and TCRdb retains in-frame clones only, with some absent. The sample records about 34,000 clones, about 70% being singletons. The source of the sample is a study of regulatory and conventional T cells in RAG deficiency. The study, taken as a whole, reports: In Omenn syndrome, Treg and Tconv repertoires overlapped >75%.

Genomic DNA came from blood conventional CD4+ T cells gated CD25-low CD127-high. Another study also made use of these data, one on regulatory T cells. That work adds: Amplification used 52 TRBV primers and 13 TRBJ primers.

The sequenced sample consisted of CD4+ effector T cells sorted from blood. This TCR derives from a human donor in good health. The chain recombines TRBV18 with TRBJ2-1; 10 bases are shared with TRBD2. CDR3 nucleotides: TGTGCCAGCTCACCCACTAGCGGGGCGAACAATGAGCAGTTCTTC. Amino acid sequence: CASSPTSGANNEQFF.